This T cell receptor (beta chain) was profiled in a study of T cell responses to AZD1222 COVID-19 vaccine. Here immunoSEQ multiplex PCR was the method, and the copy in TCRdb shows in-frame clones only, minus some. The sample includes 120,000 to 150,000 clones, about 91% seen only once; the top ten take approximately 3.4%. The receptor comes from an adult in good health. The sample consisted of peripheral blood, taken on day 0 of AZD1222 vaccination.

The CDR3 nucleotides read TGTGCCACCAGCAGAGATGCCGGGTGGGGAAACACCATATATTTT. Its translation: CATSRDAGWGNTIYF. The chain has TRBV15 and TRBJ1-3; D not resolved. This CDR3 has 15 residues. The germline V gene has CDR1 LNHNV and CDR2 YYDKDF (reference sequence). Trimming left V 0 bases short and J 4 bases short, with 10 bases between.